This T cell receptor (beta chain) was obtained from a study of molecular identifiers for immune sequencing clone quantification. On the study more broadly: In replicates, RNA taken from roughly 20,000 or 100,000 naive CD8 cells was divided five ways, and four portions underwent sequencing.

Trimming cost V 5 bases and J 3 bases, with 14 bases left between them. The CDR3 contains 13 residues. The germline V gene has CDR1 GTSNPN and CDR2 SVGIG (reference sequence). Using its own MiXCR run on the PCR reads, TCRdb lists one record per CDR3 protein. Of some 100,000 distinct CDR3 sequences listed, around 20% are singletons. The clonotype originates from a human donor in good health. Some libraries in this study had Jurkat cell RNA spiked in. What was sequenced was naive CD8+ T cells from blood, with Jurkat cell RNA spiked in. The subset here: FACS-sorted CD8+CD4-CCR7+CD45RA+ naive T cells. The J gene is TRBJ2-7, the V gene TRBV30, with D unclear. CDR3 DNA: TGTGCCTGGGTTGGATACCCGAACTACGAGCAGTACTTC. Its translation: CAWVGYPNYEQYF.